What follows are 14 T cell receptor beta chains derived from one specimen sequenced in a study of blood T cell repertoires in COVID-19. Generated by immunoSEQ multiplex PCR, the TCRdb table keeps only in-frame clones and is missing some. This table holds around 130,000 clones, about 88% found once. The sequencing input was peripheral blood. The receptors here all came from a human donor with COVID-19, enrolled during active disease. The donor label of this sample is uncertain.

The chain has TRBV18 and TRBJ1-1; D remains ambiguous. Trimming shortened V by 2 bases and J by 1 base, and 8 bases separated the two germline ends. The CDR3 runs to 14 residues. Germline CDR1 KGHSH, CDR2 LQKENI. The CDR3 sequence: CASSPVRQNTEAFF. The CDR3, as DNA: TGTGCCAGCTCACCAGTCAGACAGAACACTGAAGCTTTCTTT.

The chain employs TRBV5-1 and TRBJ1-1, with a weak D call TRBD1 (6 bases). Germline V gene data show CDR1 as SGHRS and CDR2 as YFSETQ. The CDR3 is 16 residues long. V was shortened by 0 bases and J by 0 bases, with 12 bases between the two germline ends. The chain's CDR3 is CASSLGTAILNTEAFF. DNA of the CDR3: TGCGCCAGCAGCTTGGGGACAGCCATCCTGAACACTGAAGCTTTCTTT.

The sample holds one count of this clone. The chain combines TRBV2 with TRBJ1-6, with no clear D. With 11 bases removed from V and 9 bases from J, the gap between germline ends came to 17 bases. The germline V gene has CDR1 SNHLY and CDR2 FYNNEI. The CDR3 runs to 13 residues. In DNA, the CDR3 is TGTGCCGGCCATGGACTGGGTAGTTCACCCCTCCACTTT. Translation gives CAGHGLGSSPLHF.

V usage is TRBV10-3 and J usage is TRBJ2-7, with 8 bases aligning to TRBD1. The germline V gene has CDR1 ENHRY and CDR2 SYGVKD. This CDR3 spans 13 amino acids. Germline trimming cut 10 bases from V and 2 bases from J; bases unmatched to any gene: 7. In DNA, the CDR3 is TGTGCCACGGGGACAGGCGTTACCTACGAGCAGTACTTC. This gives the protein CATGTGVTYEQYF.

The V gene is TRBV5-1, the J gene TRBJ1-1; 7 bases align to TRBD1. Trimming removed 4 bases from V and 0 bases from J; junction bases left unmatched: 9. Germline values: CDR1 SGHRS, CDR2 YFSETQ. This CDR3 is built from 16 residues. The CDR3 nucleotides read TGCGCCAGCAGCCCCCACGGACAGGTCATGAACACTGAAGCTTTCTTT. Protein sequence: CASSPHGQVMNTEAFF.

This chain links TRBV6-5 with TRBJ2-2; D is unclear. Germline V gives CDR1 MNHEY, CDR2 SVGAGI. The CDR3 is 11 residues long. Trimming cost V 8 bases and J 2 bases, with 3 bases left between them. The CDR3 nucleotides read TGTGCCAGCTCTAACACCGGGGAGCTGTTTTTT. Amino acids: CASSNTGELFF.

V usage is TRBV11-1 and J usage is TRBJ2-5; perhaps TRBD1 as D (5 bases). CDR1 is SGHAT, CDR2 FQDESV, per germline (reference sequence). The CDR3 totals 15 residues. Deletions cut 5 bases from V and 2 bases from J, with 15 bases between. The CDR3 here is CASSRVGYRQETQYF. CDR3 nucleotides: TGTGCCAGCAGCCGAGTTGGGTACAGGCAAGAGACCCAGTACTTC.

This clone has just one count. The chain combines TRBV5-1 with TRBJ2-5; 10 bases are a match to TRBD2. Per the germline V gene, CDR1 is SGHRS and CDR2 is YFSETQ. This CDR3 has 16 residues. With V trimmed by 0 bases and J by 2 bases, 4 bases remained unmatched. The CDR3 DNA follows: TGCGCCAGCAGCTTGGGGACTAGCGGACCTCAAGAGACCCAGTACTTC. It codes for CASSLGTSGPQETQYF.

This chain joins TRBV20-1 and TRBJ2-7, with D perhaps matching TRBD2 (6 bases). Trimming pared 7 bases from V and 3 bases from J, leaving 10 bases between. In germline, CDR1 is DFQATT, CDR2 SNEGSKA (reference sequence). This CDR3 has 11 residues. In DNA form, the CDR3 reads TGCAGTGTGGCGGGAATCTACGAGCAGTACTTC. Amino acid sequence: CSVAGIYEQYF.

The chain recombines TRBV6-5 with TRBJ2-7; no definite D call. This CDR3 is built from 14 residues. Germline V gene data show CDR1 as MNHEY and CDR2 as SVGAGI. V lost 10 bases and J 1 base, leaving 17 bases between the germline ends. CDR3 sequence reads: CATKMRQQSYEQYF. CDR3 sequence (DNA): TGTGCCACTAAAATGAGGCAGCAGTCCTACGAGCAGTACTTC.

The chain combines TRBV5-1 with TRBJ1-1; TRBD1 might be the D (6 bases). Deletions cut 4 bases from V and 3 bases from J, with 10 bases between. This CDR3 spans 13 amino acids. Germline CDR1 is SGHRS and CDR2 is YFSETQ. CDR3 sequence (DNA): TGCGCCAGCAGCGAGGGGGGGCACACTGAAGCTTTCTTT. Translation: CASSEGGHTEAFF.

The chain couples TRBV5-1 to TRBJ1-6; 8 positions agree with TRBD1. Germline V CDR1 and CDR2: SGHRS, YFSETQ. CDR3 size: 19 residues. V lost 2 bases, J lost 0 bases, and 10 bases stayed unmatched. CDR3 bases: TGCGCCAGCAGCTTTGGGACAGGTCGGCTTAGCTCCTATAATTCACCCCTCCACTTT. Protein: CASSFGTGRLSSYNSPLHF.

The chain carries TRBV3-1 (or the pseudogene TRBV3-2) and TRBJ2-3; a possible D gene is TRBD2 (7 bases). The ends were cut back, 3 bases at V and 9 bases at J, with 19 bases in the middle. The CDR3 loop spans 15 amino acids. Germline values: CDR1 LGHDT, CDR2 YNNKEL (reference sequence). In DNA, the CDR3 is TGTGCCAGCAGCCATTGGGGGGGGCGAATCAGGACGCAGTATTTT. It specifies CASSHWGGRIRTQYF.

There are many counts of this clone. The chain recombines TRBV9 with TRBJ2-3, with 9 bases lining up with TRBD2. Germline CDR1 SGDLS, CDR2 YYNGEE. The CDR3 consists of 18 residues. The V gene end was trimmed by 0 bases and the J gene end by 2 bases; junction bases not matched to a gene: 10. The CDR3 loop is CASSVESGGFSDTDTQYF. CDR3 nucleotide sequence: TGTGCCAGCAGCGTAGAAAGCGGGGGGTTTTCCGACACAGATACGCAGTATTTT.